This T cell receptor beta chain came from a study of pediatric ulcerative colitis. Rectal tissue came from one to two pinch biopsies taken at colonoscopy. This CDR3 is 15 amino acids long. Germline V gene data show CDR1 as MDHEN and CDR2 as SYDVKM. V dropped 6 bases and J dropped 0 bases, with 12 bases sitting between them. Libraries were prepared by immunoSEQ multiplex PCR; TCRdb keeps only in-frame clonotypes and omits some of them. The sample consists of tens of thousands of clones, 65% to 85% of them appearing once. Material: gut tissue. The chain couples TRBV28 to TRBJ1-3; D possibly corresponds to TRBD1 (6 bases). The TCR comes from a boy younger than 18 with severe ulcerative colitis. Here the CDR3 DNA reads TGTGCCAGCAGCCGGAGGGGGAACTCTGGAAACACCATATATTTT. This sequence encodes CASSRRGNSGNTIYF.